This T cell receptor (beta chain) was captured by sequencing in a study of technical replicates of blood from a handful of donors. This CDR3 contains 14 residues. Germline assignment: CDR1 SGDLS and CDR2 YYNGEE. V lost 2 bases, J lost 2 bases, and 11 bases lay in between. Sequencing used immunoSEQ multiplex PCR; TCRdb keeps in-frame clones, though not all of them. The table has around 69,000 clones, 70% to 90% seen once; the top ten hold roughly 5.3%. V gene TRBV9 combines with J gene TRBJ2-7; possible D gene TRBD2, 6 bases. The sequence derives from a human donor in good health. Some clones in this sample may be carry-over from other donors' samples. The sample taken for sequencing was PBMCs. The CDR3 reads CASSVGIAAYEQYF. CDR3 DNA: TGTGCCAGCAGCGTTGGTATAGCGGCCTACGAGCAGTACTTC.